This T cell receptor (beta chain) was profiled in a study of cytomegalovirus exposure and HLA in healthy donors. Germline-derived CDR1 and CDR2 are MNHEY and SMNVEV (reference sequence). This CDR3 is built from 13 residues. V lost 4 bases, J lost 4 bases, and 10 bases lay in between. Vbeta (60) and Jbeta (13) primers were used in the PCR. The table came from immunoSEQ multiplex PCR; TCRdb's copy has only in-frame clones and leaves some out. The sample has roughly 100,000 clones; roughly 85% are singletons. The material sequenced was PBMCs. The genes are TRBV27 and TRBJ1-2, with D perhaps TRBD1 (6 bases). The receptor's source is a man aged 60 to 75 in good health and CMV-seropositive. The CDR3: CASSYREGYGYTF. In DNA, the CDR3 is TGTGCCAGCAGTTACAGGGAAGGCTATGGCTACACCTTC.